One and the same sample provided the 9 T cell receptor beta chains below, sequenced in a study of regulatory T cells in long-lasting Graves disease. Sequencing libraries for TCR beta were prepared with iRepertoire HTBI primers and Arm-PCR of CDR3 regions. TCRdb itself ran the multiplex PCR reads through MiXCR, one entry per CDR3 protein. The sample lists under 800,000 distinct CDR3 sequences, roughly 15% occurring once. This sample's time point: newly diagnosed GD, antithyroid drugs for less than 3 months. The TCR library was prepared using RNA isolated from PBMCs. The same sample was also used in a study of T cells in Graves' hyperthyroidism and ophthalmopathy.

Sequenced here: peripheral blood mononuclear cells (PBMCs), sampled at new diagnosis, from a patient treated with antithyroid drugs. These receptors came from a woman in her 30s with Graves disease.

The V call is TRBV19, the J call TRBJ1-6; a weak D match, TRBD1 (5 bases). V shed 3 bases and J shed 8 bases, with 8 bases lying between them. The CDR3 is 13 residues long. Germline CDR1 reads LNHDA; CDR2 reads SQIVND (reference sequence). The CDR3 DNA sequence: TGTGCCAGTAGTATCACGGGGGATTCACCCCTCCACTTT. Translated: CASSITGDSPLHF.

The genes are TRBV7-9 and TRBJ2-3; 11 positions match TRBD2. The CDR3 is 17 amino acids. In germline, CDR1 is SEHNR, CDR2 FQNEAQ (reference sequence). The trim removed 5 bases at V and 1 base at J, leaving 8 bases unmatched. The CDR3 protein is CASSHSGLAEGTDTQYF. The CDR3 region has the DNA TGTGCCAGCAGCCACTCGGGACTAGCGGAAGGCACAGATACGCAGTATTTT.

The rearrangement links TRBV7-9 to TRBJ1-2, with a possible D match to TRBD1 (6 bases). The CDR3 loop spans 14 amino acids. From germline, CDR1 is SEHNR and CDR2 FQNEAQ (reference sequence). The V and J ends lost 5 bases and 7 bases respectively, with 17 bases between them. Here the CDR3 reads CASSPNSGRGGYTF. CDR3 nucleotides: TGTGCCAGCAGCCCCAACTCGGGCAGGGGTGGCTACACCTTC.

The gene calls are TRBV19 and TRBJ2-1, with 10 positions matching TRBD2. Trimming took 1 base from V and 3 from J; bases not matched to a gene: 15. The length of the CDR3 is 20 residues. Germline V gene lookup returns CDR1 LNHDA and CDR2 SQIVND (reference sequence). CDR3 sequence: CASSIAVSGRLRGYYNEQFF. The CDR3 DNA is TGTGCCAGTAGTATAGCGGTTAGCGGGAGGCTAAGGGGTTACTACAATGAGCAGTTCTTC.

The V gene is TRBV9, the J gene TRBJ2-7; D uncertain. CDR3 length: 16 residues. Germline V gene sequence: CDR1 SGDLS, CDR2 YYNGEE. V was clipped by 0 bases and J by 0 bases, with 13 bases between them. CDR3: CASSVAAWAFSYEQYF. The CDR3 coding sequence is TGTGCCAGCAGCGTAGCCGCCTGGGCCTTCTCCTACGAGCAGTACTTC.

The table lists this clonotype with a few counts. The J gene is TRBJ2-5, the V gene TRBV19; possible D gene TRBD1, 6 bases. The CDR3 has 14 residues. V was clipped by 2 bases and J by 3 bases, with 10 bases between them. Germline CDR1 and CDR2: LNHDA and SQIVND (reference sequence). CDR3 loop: CASSIFGQKETQYF. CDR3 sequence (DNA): TGTGCCAGTAGTATATTTGGACAGAAAGAGACCCAGTACTTC.

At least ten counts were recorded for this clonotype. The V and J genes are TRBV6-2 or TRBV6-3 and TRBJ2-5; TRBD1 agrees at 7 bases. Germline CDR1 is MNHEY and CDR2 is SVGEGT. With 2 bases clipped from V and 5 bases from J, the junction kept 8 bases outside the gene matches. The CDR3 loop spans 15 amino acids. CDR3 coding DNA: TGTGCCAGCAGTTACCTGGGACAGATTATGGAGACCCAGTACTTC. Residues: CASSYLGQIMETQYF.

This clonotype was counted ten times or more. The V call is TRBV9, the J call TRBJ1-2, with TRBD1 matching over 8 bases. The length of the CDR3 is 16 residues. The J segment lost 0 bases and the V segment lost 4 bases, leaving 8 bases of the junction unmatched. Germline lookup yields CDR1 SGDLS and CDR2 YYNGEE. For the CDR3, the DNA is TGTGCCAGCAGCAAAGGGACAGGCCCAGCTAACTATGGCTACACCTTC. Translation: CASSKGTGPANYGYTF.

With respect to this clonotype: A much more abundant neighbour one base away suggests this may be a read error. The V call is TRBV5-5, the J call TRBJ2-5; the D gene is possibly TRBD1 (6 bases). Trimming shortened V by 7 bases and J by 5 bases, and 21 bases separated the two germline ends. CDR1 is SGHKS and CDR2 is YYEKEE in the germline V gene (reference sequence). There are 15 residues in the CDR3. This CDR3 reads CASHSRDMGPETQYF. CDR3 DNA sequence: TGTGCCAGCCACTCCCGGGACATGGGGCCGGAGACCCAGTACTTC.